What follows describes a single TCR beta chain. The treatment was: approximately 18 received Ad26.COV2.S at low or high dose, single or two shots; roughly 5 received placebo; per-sample allocation not given. Each sample was drawn 63 days after the first injection (of vaccine or placebo). V lost 7 bases to trimming and J lost 4 bases; unmatched junction nucleotides: 4. CDR3 size: 12 residues. Per germline, CDR1 ENHRY and CDR2 SYGVKD. These data belong to a study of Ad26.COV2.S vaccination and SARS-CoV-2 variants. TCRdb's table, derived via immunoSEQ multiplex PCR, lists solely in-frame clones and lacks some. This sample yields more than 250,000 clones, of which around 87% are seen a single time; about 3.6% belongs to the top ten.

The receptor was isolated from a person between 18 and 60 years old who received the Ad26.COV2.S COVID-19 vaccine or a placebo. This sequence joins TRBV10-3 and TRBJ2-7, with TRBD1 matching 7 bases. This specimen was peripheral blood, taken in a trial of Ad26.COV2.S vaccine versus placebo. The CDR3 DNA reads TGTGCCATCAAGGGACAGCTATACGAGCAGTACTTC. Amino acid sequence: CAIKGQLYEQYF.